These 21 T cell receptor beta chains were all obtained from the same sample, sequenced in a study of cytomegalovirus exposure and HLA in healthy donors. The method was immunoSEQ multiplex PCR; TCRdb's version includes in-frame clones alone and lacks a portion of them. The sample comprises more than 200,000 clones, about 90% of which are singletons, and approximately 3% rests with the top ten. Sequenced sample: PBMCs. Receptors originate from a woman aged 25 to 39 in good health and CMV-seronegative.

The genes are TRBV28 and TRBJ1-1; D call uncertain. Germline V gene data show CDR1 as MDHEN and CDR2 as SYDVKM. CDR3 length equals 14 residues. The ends were cut back, 3 bases at V and 4 bases at J, with 12 bases in the middle. CDR3 nucleotide sequence: TGTGCCAGCAGTTTGGTATCGTGGGGCACTGAAGCTTTCTTT. This codes for CASSLVSWGTEAFF.

V is TRBV5-6 and J is TRBJ2-7, with D possibly being TRBD2 (5 bases). The V and J ends lost 0 bases and 2 bases respectively, with 6 bases between them. Germline loops: CDR1 SGHDT, CDR2 YYEEEE. CDR3 length equals 13 residues. CDR3 amino acids: CASSLAGTYEQYF. For the CDR3, the DNA is TGTGCCAGCAGCTTGGCCGGGACCTACGAGCAGTACTTC.

The chain has TRBV28 and TRBJ2-5; no firm D call. Germline V lookup: CDR1 MDHEN, CDR2 SYDVKM. Trimming cost V 3 bases and J 5 bases, with 10 bases left between them. This CDR3 has 13 residues. The CDR3 DNA is TGTGCCAGCAGTTTGACACGGGCCGAGACCCAGTACTTC. The encoded protein is CASSLTRAETQYF.

V gene TRBV29-1 combines with J gene TRBJ2-7, with 9 bases aligning to TRBD2. This CDR3 is built from 13 residues. Germline V CDR1 and CDR2: SQVTM, ANQGSEA. The V gene end was trimmed by 5 bases and the J gene end by 9 bases; junction bases not matched to a gene: 11. DNA of the CDR3: TGCAGCGTTTTGCCTAGCGGGGCCCCCACGCAGTACTTC. Translating gives CSVLPSGAPTQYF.

This chain links TRBV19 with TRBJ2-7; 7 bases fit TRBD2. Germline-derived CDR1 and CDR2 are LNHDA and SQIVND (reference sequence). The V segment lost 3 bases and the J segment 2 bases; nucleotides outside the gene matches: 1. The CDR3 runs to 13 residues. The CDR3 region is CASSIGRPYEQYF. DNA for the CDR3: TGTGCCAGTAGTATCGGGAGGCCCTACGAGCAGTACTTC.

This chain connects TRBV2 to TRBJ2-5; D possibly uses TRBD1 or TRBD2 (5 bases each). The CDR3 is made up of 15 amino acids. V was pared by 6 bases and J by 8 bases, with 22 bases between. CDR1 is SNHLY, CDR2 FYNNEI, per germline. This CDR3 is CASSGVGDGVGTQYF. The CDR3 DNA is TGTGCCAGCAGCGGAGTAGGGGACGGGGTTGGCACCCAGTACTTC.

The rearrangement uses TRBV25-1 and TRBJ2-5, with 11 bases lining up with TRBD1. CDR1 MGHDK and CDR2 SYGVNS come from the germline V gene. The junction had 5 bases not matched to a gene; V was cut back by 11 bases and J by 3 bases. This CDR3 is 13 amino acids long. For the CDR3, the DNA is TGTGCCTCCGGGACAGGGGGTGAAGAGACCCAGTACTTC. Translating it yields CASGTGGEETQYF.

In its sample, this clone was seen a few times. This chain joins TRBV13 and TRBJ1-2, with a possible D match to TRBD1 (6 bases). The germline gives CDR1 PRHDT, CDR2 FYEKMQ (reference sequence). The V end was cut by 6 bases, the J end by 2 bases, with 10 bases between. The CDR3 has 13 amino acids. The CDR3 loop reads CASSYRVNYGYTF. Here the CDR3 DNA reads TGTGCCAGCAGTTACAGGGTAAACTATGGCTACACCTTC.

The rearrangement links TRBV5-4 to TRBJ2-5, with 14 positions matching TRBD2. J was trimmed by 2 bases and V by 5 bases; bases with no gene match: 8. The CDR3 covers 17 residues. The germline gives CDR1 SGHNT, CDR2 YYREEE (reference sequence). CDR3 amino acids: CASRAGLAGVGQETQYF. The CDR3 coding sequence is TGTGCCAGCAGGGCGGGACTAGCGGGAGTCGGGCAAGAGACCCAGTACTTC. Full variable domain (rest looked up from reference TRBV5-4 and TRBJ2-5): ETGVTQSPTHLIKTRGQQVTLRCSSQSGHNTVSWYQQALGQGPQFIFQYYREEENGRGNFPPRFSGLQFPNYSSELNVNALELDDSALYLCASRAGLAGVGQETQYFGPGTRLLVL.

The chain recombines TRBV5-1 with TRBJ2-7; TRBD1 aligns across 8 bases. CDR3 length: 15 amino acids. With 4 bases clipped from V and 0 bases from J, the junction kept 6 bases outside the gene matches. Per germline, CDR1 SGHRS and CDR2 YFSETQ. CDR3 sequence reads: CASSIGTGSSYEQYF. The CDR3 DNA reads TGCGCCAGCAGCATAGGGACAGGAAGCTCCTACGAGCAGTACTTC.

This chain joins TRBV5-6 and TRBJ2-7; 7 bases map to TRBD2. There are 14 residues in the CDR3. CDR1 is SGHDT, CDR2 YYEEEE, per germline. The trim removed 0 bases at V and 7 bases at J, leaving 7 bases unmatched. This CDR3 reads CASSLGLAAGEQYF. The CDR3 DNA sequence: TGTGCCAGCAGCTTGGGTCTAGCGGCGGGGGAGCAGTACTTC.

The chain recombines TRBV30 with TRBJ2-1, with 11 bases that match TRBD2. V lost 4 bases, J lost 4 bases, and 6 bases stayed unmatched. CDR3 size: 15 residues. Germline assignment: CDR1 GTSNPN and CDR2 SVGIG (reference sequence). This CDR3 reads CAWKGTSGPYNEQFF. CDR3 DNA sequence: TGTGCCTGGAAAGGGACTAGCGGACCATACAATGAGCAGTTCTTC.

The sample holds one count of this clone. CDR3: CSVRDADRSGANVLTF. CDR3 coding DNA: TGCAGCGTTAGGGACGCAGACCGGTCTGGGGCCAACGTCCTGACTTTC. V and J are TRBV29-1 and TRBJ2-6, with D tentatively TRBD1 or TRBD2 (5 bases each). V lost 5 bases, J lost 1 base, and 15 bases lay in between. The CDR3 runs 16 residues. Germline CDR1 is SQVTM and CDR2 is ANQGSEA. Variable domain in full (rest from reference TRBV29-1 and TRBJ2-6): SAVISQKPSRDICQRGTSLTIQCQVDSQVTMMFWYRQQPGQSLTLIATANQGSEATYESGFVIDKFPISRPNLTFSTLTVSNMSPEDSSIYLCSVRDADRSGANVLTFGAGSRLTVL.

V usage is TRBV29-1 and J usage is TRBJ2-7; D assignment may be TRBD1 or TRBD2 (5 bases each). Germline values: CDR1 SQVTM, CDR2 ANQGSEA. The CDR3 covers 12 residues. The V gene lost 4 bases and the J gene lost 1 base, with 8 bases spanning the gap. CDR3 loop: CSVVGGSYEQYF. CDR3 coding DNA: TGCAGCGTTGTTGGGGGTTCCTACGAGCAGTACTTC.

The J gene is TRBJ2-1, the V gene TRBV5-1; 8 bases line up with TRBD2. Looked up from germline, CDR1 is SGHRS and CDR2 is YFSETQ. The CDR3 totals 15 residues. Germline trimming cut 4 bases from V and 2 bases from J; bases unmatched to any gene: 5. CDR3 nucleotide sequence: TGCGCCAGCAGCAGATTAGCGGGGACCTACAATGAGCAGTTCTTC. It is translated as CASSRLAGTYNEQFF.

The V and J genes are TRBV7-8 and TRBJ2-7; the match to TRBD1 covers 7 bases. The CDR3 contains 15 residues. V trimming: 2 bases; J trimming: 3 bases; junction bases outside the gene matches: 7. Germline CDR1 is SGHVS and CDR2 is FQNEAQ. The CDR3 region is CASSLTWQGDYEQYF. In DNA, the CDR3 is TGTGCCAGCAGCTTAACTTGGCAGGGGGACTACGAGCAGTACTTC.

The chain joins TRBV5-6 to TRBJ2-2, with D tentatively TRBD1 or TRBD2 (5 bases each). Trimming removed 2 bases at V and 5 bases at J, with 13 bases between. The germline gives CDR1 SGHDT, CDR2 YYEEEE. The CDR3 is made up of 15 amino acids. CDR3 bases: TGTGCCAGCAGCTTAAGGGGACCGATGACCGGGGAGCTGTTTTTT. This sequence encodes CASSLRGPMTGELFF.

This clone was seen just once. This sequence joins TRBV7-7 and TRBJ2-2; D remains unclear. Trimming left V 0 bases short and J 1 base short, with 3 bases between. The CDR3 loop spans 14 amino acids. Germline CDR1 and CDR2: SSHAT and FNYEAQ (reference sequence). As DNA, the CDR3 is TGTGCCAGCAGCTTAGCACTGAACACCGGGGAGCTGTTTTTT. As protein: CASSLALNTGELFF.

This clone came up a few times. The chain is built from TRBV7-8 and TRBJ2-7, with unresolved D. Germline CDR1 is SGHVS and CDR2 is FQNEAQ. This CDR3 has 14 amino acids. V lost 5 bases to trimming and J lost 6 bases, with 17 bases between them. In nucleotides, the CDR3 is TGTGCCAGCAGCGAACTCCCTTTAATCGGCGAGCAGTACTTC. Amino acids: CASSELPLIGEQYF.

The chain links TRBV7-6 to TRBJ2-7; 11 bases are shared with TRBD2. The CDR3 totals 18 residues. V lost 6 bases, J lost 0 bases, and 13 bases stayed unmatched. CDR1 and CDR2 from the germline V gene are SGHVS and FNYEAQ. CDR3 in amino acids: CASSRVPGTSGYSYEQYF. The CDR3 DNA is TGTGCCAGCAGTCGAGTTCCCGGGACTAGCGGATACTCCTACGAGCAGTACTTC.

V and J are TRBV29-1 and TRBJ2-2; no clear D. The ends were cut back, 0 bases at V and 2 bases at J, with 4 bases in the middle. Germline V gene sequence: CDR1 SQVTM, CDR2 ANQGSEA. The CDR3 is 13 residues long. The CDR3 DNA reads TGCAGCGTTGAAGATCCCAACACCGGGGAGCTGTTTTTT. Residues: CSVEDPNTGELFF.